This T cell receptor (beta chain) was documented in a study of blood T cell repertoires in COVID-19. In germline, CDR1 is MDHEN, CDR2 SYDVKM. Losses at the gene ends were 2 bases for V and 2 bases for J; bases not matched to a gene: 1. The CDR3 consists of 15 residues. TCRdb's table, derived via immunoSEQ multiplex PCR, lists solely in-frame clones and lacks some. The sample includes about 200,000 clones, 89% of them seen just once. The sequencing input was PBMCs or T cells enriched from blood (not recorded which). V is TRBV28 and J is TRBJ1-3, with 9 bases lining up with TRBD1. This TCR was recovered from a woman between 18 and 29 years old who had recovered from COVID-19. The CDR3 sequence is CASSLGTGPGNTIYF. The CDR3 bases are TGTGCCAGCAGTTTAGGGACAGGGCCTGGAAACACCATATATTTT.